The sequence of this T cell receptor (beta chain) was determined in a study of regulatory T cells in long-lasting Graves disease. This clonotype was seen at least ten times. Construction of the TCR beta libraries employed iRepertoire HTBI primers in conjunction with Arm-PCR of CDR3 regions. MiXCR, run by TCRdb on the multiplex PCR reads, gives a single entry per CDR3 protein. The sample lists around 320,000 distinct CDR3 sequences, roughly 17% occurring once. CDR1 and CDR2 (germline): SGHRS, YFSETQ. This CDR3 has 16 residues. J gave up 8 bases and V 2 bases, and 12 bases lay outside the gene matches. As to time point: newly diagnosed GD, antithyroid drugs for less than 3 months. There was RNA extracted from PBMCs, and the TCR library was made from it. This sample was shared with a second study, whose subject was T cells in Graves' hyperthyroidism and ophthalmopathy. That work adds: Progression to ophthalmopathy was predicted a median of approximately seven months early.

The sequence was collected from a middle-aged man with Graves disease. The input for sequencing was peripheral blood mononuclear cells (PBMCs), taken at new diagnosis, from a patient treated with antithyroid drugs. The chain carries TRBV5-1 and TRBJ1-4, with TRBD1 matching over 7 bases. CDR3: CASSFTLGGTAEKLFF. The CDR3 region has the DNA TGCGCCAGCAGCTTCACCCTCGGAGGGACAGCCGAAAAACTGTTTTTT.